These 30 T cell receptor beta chains came from one sample sequenced in a study of T cell repertoires in cytomegalovirus infection. TCRdb re-analysed the reads in MiXCR, keeping a single row per CDR3 protein. The table includes some 680,000 distinct CDR3 sequences, under 40% detected once. Sequenced: PBMCs. Receptor source: a human donor in good health (CMV status not recorded). Some clones in this sample may be carry-over from other donors' samples.

Worth noting for this clonotype: A read error is possible here, since a much larger clone lies one base away. J is TRBJ2-5 and V is TRBV28, with a tentative D call TRBD1 (6 bases). The CDR3 is 17 amino acids. Germline V lookup: CDR1 MDHEN, CDR2 SYDVKM. Here the CDR3 DNA reads TGTCCCAGCAGCAAGACAGGTCATCTGTCTTTATCGGAGACCCAGTACTTC. Translation gives CPSSKTGHLSLSETQYF.

This clonotype has just a few counts. V is TRBV7-9 and J is TRBJ1-2; D is unresolved. The ends were cut back, 2 bases at V and 8 bases at J, with 12 bases in the middle. This CDR3 has 13 residues. Germline CDR1 reads SEHNR; CDR2 reads FQNEAQ (reference sequence). The CDR3 region is CASSLILGDGYTF. As DNA, the CDR3 is TGTGCCAGCAGCTTAATCCTAGGAGACGGCTACACCTTC.

This clonotype turned up a few times. The chain carries TRBV7-9 and TRBJ2-3, with TRBD2 matching over 7 bases. After removal of 5 bases from V and 4 bases from J, the junction contained 12 bases not matched to a gene. The CDR3 runs to 16 residues. Germline CDR1 is SEHNR and CDR2 is FQNEAQ (reference sequence). CDR3 sequence: CASSPPGRRGADTQYF. CDR3 DNA sequence: TGTGCCAGCAGCCCACCCGGGAGGCGGGGCGCAGATACGCAGTATTTT. The variable domain in full, with the rest retrieved from reference TRBV7-9 and TRBJ2-3, is DTGVSQNPRHKITKRGQNVTFRCDPISEHNRLYWYRQTLGQGPEFLTYFQNEAQLEKSRLLSDRFSAERPKGSFSTLEIQRTEQGDSAMYLCASSPPGRRGADTQYFGPGTRLTVL.

This chain uses TRBV12-3 or TRBV12-4 with TRBJ2-1; 9 bases agree with TRBD1. The CDR3 has 18 residues. Unmatched junction bases numbered 17, after V lost 4 bases and J lost 7 bases. As DNA, the CDR3 is TGTGCCAGCAGTTACGCCCTTGGGACAGGGATAGGGGGGAATGAGCAGTTCTTC. Its translation: CASSYALGTGIGGNEQFF.

This clonotype was recorded a few times. The chain uses TRBV12-3 or TRBV12-4 and TRBJ2-4; the match to TRBD2 covers 7 bases. V trimming: 3 bases; J trimming: 5 bases; junction bases outside the gene matches: 7. This CDR3 is 15 amino acids long. The CDR3 region has the DNA TGTGCCAGCAGTTTGAGGGAGGGCCCCGAAAACATTCAGTACTTC. This gives the protein CASSLREGPENIQYF.

The rearrangement links TRBV6-5 to TRBJ1-1; D gene ambiguous. The germline V gene has CDR1 MNHEY and CDR2 SVGAGI. V gave up 7 bases and J gave up 0 bases, with 18 bases separating them. The CDR3 sequence is 16 residues long. The CDR3 bases are TGTGCCAGCACGCCGAGCCGGGGTTCAATGAACACTGAAGCTTTCTTT. Amino acids: CASTPSRGSMNTEAFF.

A few counts support this clonotype. The chain couples TRBV5-1 to TRBJ1-1, with 7 bases identical to TRBD1. The CDR3 totals 16 residues. V lost 0 bases, J lost 2 bases, and 7 bases stayed unmatched. CDR1 is SGHRS and CDR2 is YFSETQ in the germline V gene. The CDR3 protein is CASSLGPGQTNTEAFF. The CDR3 coding sequence is TGCGCCAGCAGCTTGGGGCCGGGACAGACCAACACTGAAGCTTTCTTT.

The rearrangement uses TRBV11-3 and TRBJ2-5; tentatively, D is TRBD1 (6 bases). V shed 1 base and J shed 5 bases, with 11 bases lying between them. The CDR3 spans 14 residues. CDR1 SGHNT and CDR2 YENEEA come from the germline V gene. The CDR3 DNA reads as TGTGCCAGCAGCTTAGGGTCAGGGGACGAGACCCAGTACTTC. Translated, it gives CASSLGSGDETQYF.

This clonotype was counted only a few times. The J gene is TRBJ2-2, the V gene TRBV7-2, with 12 bases fitting TRBD2. The V gene end was trimmed by 4 bases and the J gene end by 0 bases; junction bases not matched to a gene: 6. In germline, CDR1 is SGHTA, CDR2 FQGNSA. The CDR3 is 18 residues long. DNA of the CDR3: TGTGCCAGCAGCTCCGGGACTAGCGGGCTGTCGAACACCGGGGAGCTGTTTTTT. Translated: CASSSGTSGLSNTGELFF.

The genes are TRBV28 and TRBJ1-1, with 8 nucleotides matching TRBD1. Germline V gene sequence: CDR1 MDHEN, CDR2 SYDVKM. Unmatched junction bases numbered 4, after V lost 5 bases and J lost 5 bases. The CDR3 is 13 amino acids. The chain's CDR3 is CASSVQGGTEAFF. The CDR3 DNA is TGTGCCAGCAGTGTACAGGGGGGGACTGAAGCTTTCTTT.

This clonotype was observed a handful of times. The chain links TRBV15 to TRBJ2-3; D possibly uses TRBD1 or TRBD2 (5 bases each). The CDR3 contains 16 residues. V gave up 5 bases and J gave up 0 bases, with 15 bases separating them. The germline gives CDR1 LNHNV, CDR2 YYDKDF (reference sequence). CDR3 nucleotide sequence: TGTGCCACCAGCGGGAAGGGGAGTCTCAGCACAGATACGCAGTATTTT. Its translation is CATSGKGSLSTDTQYF.

The genes are TRBV20-1 and TRBJ2-5, with 9 positions matching TRBD2. The CDR3 sequence is 14 residues long. Trimming cost V 4 bases and J 6 bases; bases outside gene matches: 9. Germline CDR1 and CDR2: DFQATT and SNEGSKA (reference sequence). The CDR3 protein is CSATLAGEGKTQYF. The CDR3 bases are TGCAGTGCTACCTTAGCGGGGGAAGGAAAGACCCAGTACTTC.

This clonotype turned up a few times. V and J are TRBV27 and TRBJ1-1; 7 nucleotides agree with TRBD1. V lost 5 bases to trimming and J lost 4 bases; unmatched junction nucleotides: 4. Germline lookup yields CDR1 MNHEY and CDR2 SMNVEV (reference sequence). The CDR3 loop spans 13 amino acids. CDR3 amino acids: CASSPGTVTEAFF. CDR3 bases: TGTGCCAGCAGTCCCGGGACAGTCACTGAAGCTTTCTTT.

The rearrangement joins TRBV5-1 to TRBJ2-7; TRBD1 agrees at 11 bases. The CDR3 has 15 residues. From germline, CDR1 is SGHRS and CDR2 YFSETQ. The V gene end was trimmed by 3 bases and the J gene end by 1 base; junction bases not matched to a gene: 3. Here the CDR3 reads CASSWGDRGSYEQYF. Here the CDR3 DNA reads TGCGCCAGCAGCTGGGGGGACAGGGGGTCCTACGAGCAGTACTTC.

The chain employs TRBV7-8 and TRBJ2-7; no clear D. The V gene's germline CDR1 is SGHVS and CDR2 FQNEAQ. The V end lost 0 bases, the J end lost 0 bases, and 9 bases lay between the germline ends. The CDR3 extends over 15 amino acids. The CDR3 coding sequence is TGTGCCAGCAGCTTAGCTCTTACCTACTCCTACGAGCAGTACTTC. Amino acid sequence: CASSLALTYSYEQYF.

The J gene is TRBJ1-5, the V gene TRBV28; 9 nucleotides agree with TRBD1. V gave up 9 bases and J gave up 10 bases; unmatched junction bases: 10. The CDR3 extends over 13 amino acids. Germline CDR1 is MDHEN and CDR2 is SYDVKM. The CDR3 spells CASRTGATSPQHF. CDR3 in DNA: TGTGCCAGTAGGACAGGGGCCACCAGCCCCCAGCATTTT.

The chain uses TRBV12-3 or TRBV12-4 and TRBJ2-1, with D maybe TRBD1 (6 bases). Trimming left V 6 bases short and J 8 bases short, with 11 bases between. The CDR3 is made up of 12 amino acids. CDR3 sequence (DNA): TGTGCCAGCAGCCGACAGGTAGATGAGCAGTTCTTC. Its translation: CASSRQVDEQFF.

V is TRBV12-3 or TRBV12-4 and J is TRBJ2-7, with 12 bases lining up with TRBD2. The length of the CDR3 is 16 residues. With V trimmed by 6 bases and J by 2 bases, 8 bases remained unmatched. CDR3 DNA: TGTGCCAGCAGCACCCGGTCTAGCGGGGGGGCCTACGAGCAGTACTTC. Protein product: CASSTRSSGGAYEQYF.

This clonotype has a count of ten or more. The V gene is TRBV11-3, the J gene TRBJ2-2, with D unresolved. Trimming pared 3 bases from V and 3 bases from J, leaving 8 bases between. The CDR3 is made up of 14 amino acids. In germline, CDR1 is SGHNT, CDR2 YENEEA. This CDR3 is CASSFGQYTGELFF. CDR3 sequence (DNA): TGTGCCAGCAGCTTTGGGCAGTACACCGGGGAGCTGTTTTTT.

V gene TRBV2 combines with J gene TRBJ2-1; 9 nucleotides agree with TRBD2. The CDR3 runs 16 residues. The germline V gene has CDR1 SNHLY and CDR2 FYNNEI. Trimming took 6 bases from V and 6 from J; bases not matched to a gene: 12. CDR3 sequence reads: CASSAPRLAVANEQFF. The CDR3 DNA sequence: TGTGCCAGCAGCGCGCCTCGACTAGCGGTAGCCAATGAGCAGTTCTTC.

V is TRBV12-5 and J is TRBJ1-2, with D possibly TRBD1 on 6 matching bases. V dropped 5 bases and J dropped 6 bases, with 16 bases sitting between them. In germline, CDR1 is LGHNT, CDR2 FRNRAP. CDR3 length: 14 residues. CDR3 amino acids: CASGKHGQIDGYTF. The CDR3, as DNA: TGTGCTAGTGGTAAGCACGGACAGATAGATGGCTACACCTTC.

The rearrangement joins TRBV12-3 or TRBV12-4 to TRBJ2-7; D uncertain. Trimming cost V 4 bases and J 1 base, with 11 bases left between them. This CDR3 has 14 amino acids. CDR3 coding DNA: TGTGCCAGCAGTTATTCCCCCAGTTCCTACGAGCAGTACTTC. Translating gives CASSYSPSSYEQYF.

V and J are TRBV19 and TRBJ1-1; no clear D gene. V dropped 6 bases and J dropped 1 base, with 9 bases sitting between them. Germline lookup yields CDR1 LNHDA and CDR2 SQIVND (reference sequence). This CDR3 is 13 amino acids long. The CDR3 bases are TGTGCCAGTAGCGTCAGCCGGAACACTGAAGCTTTCTTT. Its protein is CASSVSRNTEAFF.

This clonotype has at least ten counts. The chain recombines TRBV7-9 with TRBJ1-2; TRBD1 matches 7 bases. The CDR3 loop spans 14 amino acids. The ends lost 4 bases at V and 3 bases at J; junction bases unmatched: 5. Germline loops: CDR1 SEHNR, CDR2 FQNEAQ (reference sequence). This CDR3 reads CASSSTGSYYGYTF. CDR3 bases: TGTGCCAGCAGCTCGACAGGGTCATACTATGGCTACACCTTC.

The V gene is TRBV10-3, the J gene TRBJ2-1; the match to TRBD1 covers 11 bases. The CDR3 extends over 15 amino acids. Trimming removed 2 bases from V and 7 bases from J; junction bases left unmatched: 4. CDR1 and CDR2 from the germline V gene are ENHRY and SYGVKD. The CDR3 sequence is CAISEGQGAGNEQFF. CDR3 in DNA: TGTGCCATCAGTGAGGGACAGGGGGCGGGTAATGAGCAGTTCTTC.

V usage is TRBV14 and J usage is TRBJ2-5; the match to TRBD1 covers 8 bases. Losses at the gene ends were 2 bases for V and 2 bases for J; bases not matched to a gene: 10. CDR3 length equals 17 residues. The germline CDR1 and CDR2 sequences are SGHDN and FVKESK. The CDR3: CASSQQIRQGKQETQYF. The CDR3 coding sequence is TGTGCCAGCAGCCAACAGATTAGACAGGGGAAACAAGAGACCCAGTACTTC.

The chain couples TRBV4-2 to TRBJ1-5; 9 positions match TRBD1. Germline V CDR1 and CDR2: LGHNA, YNFKEQ. Trimming at V came to 2 bases and at J to 4 bases, leaving 15 bases not matched to a gene. The CDR3 spans 19 residues. Here the CDR3 reads CASSQTRGQGTSLNQPQHF. The DNA for the CDR3 is TGTGCCAGCAGCCAAACGAGAGGACAGGGGACCTCTCTTAATCAGCCCCAGCATTTT.

This clonotype was counted only a few times. V gene TRBV25-1 combines with J gene TRBJ1-1; unclear D gene. CDR1 and CDR2 (germline): MGHDK, SYGVNS. The CDR3 spans 13 residues. Trimming stripped 3 bases from V and 10 bases from J, with 15 bases between. DNA of the CDR3: TGTGCCAGCAGTGATTTGGTTAAGGCTCGAGCTTTCTTT. Translated: CASSDLVKARAFF.

Details on this clonotype: A much larger clone is a single base away; this may be a read error. This chain connects TRBV7-9 to TRBJ1-4; D gene unclear. In germline, CDR1 is SEHNR, CDR2 FQNEAQ (reference sequence). The CDR3 loop spans 14 amino acids. The V and J ends lost 4 bases and 3 bases respectively, with 9 bases between them. The CDR3 loop is CASSSGRANEKLFF. DNA for the CDR3: TGTGCCAGCAGCTCCGGGAGGGCTAATGAAAAACTGTTTTTT.

The genes are TRBV5-6 and TRBJ1-5; D may be TRBD1 (6 bases). Germline lookup yields CDR1 SGHDT and CDR2 YYEEEE. V lost 3 bases to trimming and J lost 1 base, with 14 bases between them. The CDR3 runs to 16 residues. CDR3 nucleotide sequence: TGTGCCAGCAGCTCCCTGGGACACGCGAGCAATCAGCCCCAGCATTTT. This codes for CASSSLGHASNQPQHF.